This T cell receptor beta chain was observed in a study of shared clonotypes between healthy human individuals. Study background: CD4 naive cells filled three plates per donor, CD4 memory three, CD8 naive two and CD8 memory one. The study, taken as a whole, reports: Investigators expected sequencing depth to affect clonotype sharing among donors.

Selected positively for CCR7 and CD45RO-negative, naive CD8 cells excluded terminally differentiated effector memory CD45RA+ cells. A word on this clone: Its specificity is not known.

The authors split each subset's genomic DNA evenly across several immunoSEQ plates. Methods used by the authors: Filtering differed because ImmunoSEQ produced junction-only sequences that carried no quality scores. Repertoires were generated with immunoSEQ multiplex PCR, while TCRdb's copy carries only in-frame clones and drops some. Clonal size and the V and J genes are those of that table, whereas D and trimming came from the DNA. Counted here are 550,000 to 750,000 clones, over 95% occurring once; the ten biggest clones make up about 0.11%. Looked up from germline, CDR1 is MDHEN and CDR2 is SYDVKM. The V segment lost 7 bases and the J segment 7 bases; nucleotides outside the gene matches: 15. The CDR3 loop spans 16 amino acids.

The sequence was obtained from a woman aged 30 to 39 in good health. The sample taken for sequencing was naive CD8+ T cells sorted from blood. The V call is TRBV28, the J call TRBJ2-5; 10 nucleotides align to TRBD2. DNA of the CDR3: TGTGCCAGCACCGTAGCGGGAGGAAGTTCTAGGGGGACCCAGTACTTC. It yields the protein CASTVAGGSSRGTQYF.